This entry lists 14 T cell receptor beta chains sequenced from one sample in a study of regulatory T cells in long-lasting Graves disease. Noted time point: newly diagnosed GD, antithyroid drugs for less than 3 months. Extracted RNA from PBMCs served as the source of the TCR library. According to the study, TCR beta libraries were built with iRepertoire HTBI primers and CDR3-region Arm-PCR. Via MiXCR, TCRdb re-called the multiplex PCR reads, giving one row per CDR3 protein. The top ten hold about 23% of the sample, which has 350,000 to 500,000 distinct CDR3 sequences, 16% seen once. The sample was also reused in another study, on T cells in Graves' hyperthyroidism and ophthalmopathy.

Sample: peripheral blood mononuclear cells (PBMCs), taken at new diagnosis, from a patient treated with antithyroid drugs. The receptors here all came from a woman under 30 with Graves disease.

The sample holds a few counts of this clonotype. This sequence joins TRBV7-6 and TRBJ2-7; 8 bases fit TRBD2. V shed 5 bases, J shed 7 bases, and the junction held 13 bases outside the gene matches. Per germline, CDR1 SGHVS and CDR2 FNYEAQ. The CDR3 consists of 15 residues. The DNA for the CDR3 is TGTGCCAGCAGCCGAACTATCGAGCGGGAGTGGGAGCAGTACTTC. This codes for CASSRTIEREWEQYF.

In this sample, this clonotype turned up a few times. The chain joins TRBV20-1 to TRBJ2-1; 9 positions match TRBD2. The CDR3 runs 14 residues. Germline V gene lookup returns CDR1 DFQATT and CDR2 SNEGSKA (reference sequence). Trimming at V came to 4 bases and at J to 9 bases, leaving 10 bases not matched to a gene. The DNA for the CDR3 is TGCAGTGCTATAGGTAGCGGGAGAGTAAGTGAGCAGTTCTTC. Translating gives CSAIGSGRVSEQFF.

This clonotype was picked up many times. This rearrangement joins TRBV28 to TRBJ2-3; TRBD2 aligns across 10 bases. Germline V gene lookup returns CDR1 MDHEN and CDR2 SYDVKM. J gave up 4 bases and V 6 bases, and 7 bases lay outside the gene matches. The CDR3 length is 15 residues. CDR3 in amino acids: CASRTAGGPSDTQYF. The CDR3 coding sequence is TGTGCCAGCAGAACAGCGGGAGGGCCCTCAGATACGCAGTATTTT. Full variable domain (rest looked up from reference TRBV28 and TRBJ2-3): DVKVTQSSRYLVKRTGEKVFLECVQDMDHENMFWYRQDPGLGLRLIYFSYDVKMKEKGDIPEGYSVSREKKERFSLILESASTNQTSMYLCASRTAGGPSDTQYFGPGTRLTVL.

Regarding this clonotype: An end of the junction does not agree with germline; a read error may underlie this. V is TRBV11-2 and J is TRBJ1-2; D remains ambiguous. The CDR3 is 16 residues long. Per germline, CDR1 SGHAT and CDR2 FQNNGV. The CDR3 DNA sequence: TGCGCCAGCAGCCAAACCTCCAGAGAAATCTACTATGGCTACACCTTC. Protein: CASSQTSREIYYGYTF.

This clonotype has only a few counts. This chain links TRBV11-2 with TRBJ1-2; D is possibly TRBD1 (6 bases). Trimming took 3 bases from V and 0 from J, leaving 8 bases between them. Germline CDR1 reads SGHAT; CDR2 reads FQNNGV. CDR3 length: 14 amino acids. This chain's CDR3 is CASSLQGSNYGYTF. The CDR3 DNA is TGTGCCAGCAGCTTGCAGGGGTCTAACTATGGCTACACCTTC.

The chain couples TRBV6-5 to TRBJ2-3, with 7 bases that match TRBD2. The J segment lost 2 bases and the V segment lost 2 bases, leaving 4 bases of the junction unmatched. Germline assignment: CDR1 MNHEY and CDR2 SVGAGI. CDR3 length: 15 amino acids. The CDR3 sequence is CASSYGRGYTDTQYF. For the CDR3, the DNA is TGTGCCAGCAGTTACGGGCGGGGGTACACAGATACGCAGTATTTT.

V gene TRBV18 combines with J gene TRBJ2-1, with a possible D match to TRBD2 (6 bases). Per the germline V gene, CDR1 is KGHSH and CDR2 is LQKENI. The CDR3 runs to 11 residues. V lost 2 bases to trimming and J lost 10 bases, with 6 bases between them. The DNA of the CDR3 is TGTGCCAGCTCACCAGCGGGAGAGCAGTTCTTC. Translated: CASSPAGEQFF.

The sample holds many counts of this clonotype. V usage is TRBV11-2 and J usage is TRBJ1-1; TRBD1 agrees at 8 bases. Trimming at V came to 4 bases and at J to 5 bases, leaving 6 bases not matched to a gene. Germline V gene sequence: CDR1 SGHAT, CDR2 FQNNGV. This CDR3 region has 14 residues. The CDR3 is CASSSAQGATEAFF. The CDR3, as DNA: TGTGCCAGCAGCTCGGCCCAGGGGGCGACTGAAGCTTTCTTT.

This clonotype was recorded at least ten times. The V call is TRBV7-2, the J call TRBJ1-1; weak D call: TRBD1 (6 bases). CDR1 is SGHTA and CDR2 is FQGNSA in the germline V gene. Between the trimmed V and J ends, which lost 3 bases and 5 bases, there was a span of 13 bases. CDR3 length: 14 residues. CDR3 bases: TGTGCCAGCAGCTTCAAACAGGGTGGAACTGAAGCTTTCTTT. The encoded protein is CASSFKQGGTEAFF.

The V call is TRBV14, the J call TRBJ1-2; 8 bases fit TRBD1. The germline V gene has CDR1 SGHDN and CDR2 FVKESK. J was trimmed by 8 bases and V by 6 bases; bases with no gene match: 23. The CDR3 has 18 amino acids. The CDR3 loop is CASSPKMSRTGPSGGYTF. The DNA of the CDR3 is TGTGCCAGCAGTCCTAAGATGTCCCGGACAGGGCCCTCTGGGGGCTACACCTTC.

This clonotype was seen a handful of times. V is TRBV27 and J is TRBJ2-7; TRBD2 agrees at 7 bases. The CDR3 length is 14 residues. Germline values: CDR1 MNHEY, CDR2 SMNVEV (reference sequence). Trimming took 6 bases from V and 1 from J; bases not matched to a gene: 6. CDR3 sequence reads: CASSSRRESYEQYF. The DNA of the CDR3 is TGTGCCAGCAGCTCCAGGCGGGAGTCCTACGAGCAGTACTTC.

The sample holds a few counts of this clonotype. The rearrangement joins TRBV28 to TRBJ2-7; possibly TRBD1 or TRBD2 for D (6 bases each). The CDR3 has 16 residues. Deletions cut 3 bases from V and 5 bases from J, with 20 bases between. From germline, CDR1 is MDHEN and CDR2 SYDVKM. The CDR3 DNA is TGTGCCAGCAGTTTTATTCCTGCGGGACATGCCAACGAGCAGTACTTC. Amino acids: CASSFIPAGHANEQYF.

Only a few counts were recorded for this clonotype. The rearrangement joins TRBV14 to TRBJ2-5; D is unresolved. Per the germline V gene, CDR1 is SGHDN and CDR2 is FVKESK. Trimming cost V 0 bases and J 8 bases, with 7 bases left between them. The CDR3 is 12 amino acids. In nucleotides, the CDR3 is TGTGCCAGCAGCCAAGAAGCCCCAACCCAGTACTTC. Its translation: CASSQEAPTQYF.

There are many counts of this clonotype. The CDR3 region is CASSQYPRRDFADTQYF. Written as DNA, the CDR3 is TGTGCCAGCAGTCAATACCCGCGCAGGGATTTTGCAGATACGCAGTATTTT. This rearrangement joins TRBV2 to TRBJ2-3; the D gene is possibly TRBD1 (5 bases). V was clipped by 5 bases and J by 4 bases, with 22 bases between them. Germline V CDR1 and CDR2: SNHLY, FYNNEI. The CDR3 length is 17 residues.